The 8 T cell receptor beta chains listed next were all sequenced from one sample in a study of blood T cell repertoires in COVID-19. The protocol was immunoSEQ multiplex PCR, while the TCRdb copy is restricted to in-frame clones and leaves out a portion. Of around 400,000 clones in the sample, around 87% were seen once. Sequenced: peripheral blood. The origin of the receptors is a woman aged 55 to 70 with COVID-19, enrolled during active disease.

J is TRBJ2-1 and V is TRBV6-5, with 10 bases fitting TRBD2. Trimming removed 6 bases from V and 2 bases from J; junction bases left unmatched: 4. The CDR3 loop spans 15 amino acids. Germline CDR1 and CDR2: MNHEY and SVGAGI. CDR3 DNA: TGTGCCAGCAGGGGGAGCGGGGGGGCCTACAATGAGCAGTTCTTC. Translated: CASRGSGGAYNEQFF.

This clone was recorded only once. The chain combines TRBV7-3 with TRBJ2-5; 10 bases match TRBD1. V dropped 6 bases and J dropped 4; count of bases not matched to a gene: 5. Per the germline V gene, CDR1 is SGHTA and CDR2 is FQGTGA. The CDR3 consists of 14 residues. CDR3 sequence: CASSLTGGGETQYF. Written as DNA, the CDR3 is TGTGCCAGCAGTTTGACAGGGGGCGGAGAGACCCAGTACTTC.

The CDR3, as DNA: TGTGCCAGCAGCCCCCAAGTCGGCTCCTACAATGAGCAGTTCTTC. Its protein product is CASSPQVGSYNEQFF. V is TRBV3-1 (or the pseudogene TRBV3-2) and J is TRBJ2-1; no clear D. The germline gives CDR1 LGHDT, CDR2 YNNKEL (reference sequence). The V gene lost 4 bases and the J gene lost 0 bases, with 10 bases spanning the gap. CDR3 length: 15 residues.

This clone was seen once. The chain carries TRBV5-4 and TRBJ2-1; TRBD2 aligns across 9 bases. The CDR3 spans 14 residues. Germline loops: CDR1 SGHNT, CDR2 YYREEE (reference sequence). V lost 4 bases, J lost 7 bases, and 6 bases stayed unmatched. CDR3 coding DNA: TGTGCCAGCAGCCCCCGCGGGGGGGCTAATGAGCAGTTCTTC. Amino acid sequence: CASSPRGGANEQFF.

The DNA of the CDR3 is TGTGCCAGCAGTGACCCATCCTCTGGAAACACCATATATTTT. Amino acids: CASSDPSSGNTIYF. The chain has TRBV2 and TRBJ1-3; no definite D call. V lost 3 bases to trimming and J lost 0 bases, with 6 bases between them. The V gene's germline CDR1 is SNHLY and CDR2 FYNNEI. This CDR3 region has 14 residues.

V is TRBV27 and J is TRBJ2-5, with 7 nucleotides matching TRBD2. CDR3 length equals 15 residues. Germline-derived CDR1 and CDR2 are MNHEY and SMNVEV (reference sequence). V shed 5 bases and J 5 bases; nucleotides not matched to a gene: 11. CDR3 sequence: CASSKPGRGIETQYF. DNA for the CDR3: TGTGCCAGCAGTAAACCCGGGCGGGGGATTGAGACCCAGTACTTC.

This clone was seen more than once but under ten times. The V gene is TRBV19, the J gene TRBJ1-1; D unclear. The CDR3 runs to 14 residues. Germline CDR1 and CDR2: LNHDA and SQIVND (reference sequence). V gave up 4 bases and J gave up 1 base, with 10 bases separating them. The chain's CDR3 is CASSRLRENTEAFF. The CDR3 coding sequence is TGTGCCAGTAGTAGGCTTCGGGAGAACACTGAAGCTTTCTTT. Variable domain in full (rest from reference TRBV19 and TRBJ1-1): DGGITQSPKYLFRKEGQNVTLSCEQNLNHDAMYWYRQDPGQGLRLIYYSQIVNDFQKGDIAEGYSVSREKKESFPLTVTSAQKNPTAFYLCASSRLRENTEAFFGQGTRLTVV.

The V gene is TRBV15, the J gene TRBJ2-7; 7 positions agree with TRBD1. CDR1 is LNHNV and CDR2 is YYDKDF in the germline V gene (reference sequence). J was trimmed by 3 bases and V by 0 bases; bases with no gene match: 5. This CDR3 region has 15 residues. Here the CDR3 DNA reads TGTGCCACCAGCAGAGATTTTACAGGGGACTACGAGCAGTACTTC. Translated, it gives CATSRDFTGDYEQYF.